Shown below are 13 T cell receptor beta chains from a single sample sequenced in a study of cytomegalovirus exposure and HLA in healthy donors. The assay was immunoSEQ multiplex PCR, and TCRdb's table has in-frame clones only and misses some. The data show around 350,000 clones, with 86% seen just once and roughly 0.75% held by the top ten. Sequenced: PBMCs. Source of these receptors: a woman aged 18-29 years in good health and CMV-seronegative.

The CDR3 DNA reads TGTGCCAGCAGTTTGGCCGACAGGCTCTCCTACGAGCAGTACTTC. Amino acids: CASSLADRLSYEQYF. The V call is TRBV28, the J call TRBJ2-7; weak D call: TRBD1 (6 bases). The ends were cut back, 3 bases at V and 0 bases at J, with 12 bases in the middle. CDR1 MDHEN and CDR2 SYDVKM come from the germline V gene. CDR3 length: 15 amino acids.

This clone was found once. The chain links TRBV5-1 to TRBJ1-3, with TRBD1 matching 9 bases. The V segment lost 3 bases and the J segment 2 bases; nucleotides outside the gene matches: 3. The CDR3 runs to 15 residues. Germline CDR1 reads SGHRS; CDR2 reads YFSETQ. CDR3 in amino acids: CASSSQGATGNTIYF. The CDR3 DNA reads as TGCGCCAGCAGCTCACAGGGGGCCACTGGAAACACCATATATTTT. The full variable domain, with the rest looked up from reference TRBV5-1 and TRBJ1-3, is KAGVTQTPRYLIKTRGQQVTLSCSPISGHRSVSWYQQTPGQGLQFLFEYFSETQRNKGNFPGRFSGRQFSNSRSEMNVSTLELGDSALYLCASSSQGATGNTIYFGEGSWLTVV.

This rearrangement joins TRBV7-3 to TRBJ1-5; unclear D gene. There are 12 residues in the CDR3. The V end was cut by 3 bases, the J end by 4 bases, with 4 bases between. Looked up from germline, CDR1 is SGHTA and CDR2 is FQGTGA. CDR3: CASSLQNQPQHF. In DNA form, the CDR3 reads TGTGCCAGCAGCTTGCAGAATCAGCCCCAGCATTTT. Variable domain in full (rest from reference TRBV7-3 and TRBJ1-5): GAGVSQTPSNKVTEKGKYVELRCDPISGHTALYWYRQSLGQGPEFLIYFQGTGAADDSGLPNDRFFAVRPEGSVSTLKIQRTERGDSAVYLCASSLQNQPQHFGDGTRLSIL.

The V and J genes are TRBV28 and TRBJ1-2; 8 bases map to TRBD1. V gave up 4 bases and J gave up 5 bases; unmatched junction bases: 9. The CDR3 loop spans 15 amino acids. CDR1 and CDR2 (germline): MDHEN, SYDVKM. The CDR3 DNA reads TGTGCCAGCAGTTACCCGGCAGGGGGCTTTTATGGCTACACCTTC. It is translated as CASSYPAGGFYGYTF.

The chain is built from TRBV13 and TRBJ2-3, with a tentative D call TRBD1 (5 bases). The CDR3 loop spans 14 amino acids. Deletions cut 2 bases from V and 2 bases from J, with 8 bases between. In germline, CDR1 is PRHDT, CDR2 FYEKMQ (reference sequence). The DNA for the CDR3 is TGTGCCAGCAGCTTATCAGGGTACACAGATACGCAGTATTTT. Encoded protein: CASSLSGYTDTQYF.

The J gene is TRBJ2-1, the V gene TRBV2; TRBD2 is a possible D gene (6 bases). Trimming stripped 3 bases from V and 5 bases from J, with 14 bases between. Germline V gene lookup returns CDR1 SNHLY and CDR2 FYNNEI. The CDR3 totals 15 residues. The CDR3 reads CASSDALATNNEQFF. CDR3 DNA sequence: TGTGCCAGCAGTGACGCGCTAGCGACCAACAATGAGCAGTTCTTC.

The chain recombines TRBV2 with TRBJ1-2, with D tentatively TRBD1 (6 bases). The V end lost 6 bases, the J end lost 1 base, and 12 bases lay between the germline ends. CDR1 is SNHLY, CDR2 FYNNEI, per germline. CDR3 size: 14 residues. CDR3 in DNA: TGTGCCAGCAGCACAGGGCGCGGTAACTATGGCTACACCTTC. It specifies CASSTGRGNYGYTF.

The CDR3 sequence is CASSYQIGDEAFF. DNA for the CDR3: TGTGCCAGCAGTTATCAGATAGGGGATGAAGCTTTCTTT. The rearrangement joins TRBV27 to TRBJ1-1; weak D call: TRBD1 (5 bases). Germline V gene sequence: CDR1 MNHEY, CDR2 SMNVEV (reference sequence). The CDR3 has 13 amino acids. V dropped 4 bases and J dropped 7 bases, with 13 bases sitting between them.

CDR3 in DNA: TGTGCCAGCAGCCCAGGGACAGGGGGGAAGACCCAGTACTTC. Protein: CASSPGTGGKTQYF. V is TRBV11-3 and J is TRBJ2-5; 11 bases map to TRBD1. The CDR3 totals 14 residues. Germline CDR1 SGHNT, CDR2 YENEEA. With V trimmed by 5 bases and J by 6 bases, 5 bases remained unmatched.

This chain connects TRBV28 to TRBJ2-3; TRBD2 matches at 7 bases. Germline CDR1 is MDHEN and CDR2 is SYDVKM. The V gene end was trimmed by 7 bases and the J gene end by 5 bases; junction bases not matched to a gene: 9. The CDR3 sequence is 14 residues long. The CDR3 coding sequence is TGTGCCAGCAAAAGTATTAGGGAGGGAGATACGCAGTATTTT. Its protein product is CASKSIREGDTQYF. Together with reference TRBV28 and TRBJ2-3, the CDR3 gives the full variable domain: DVKVTQSSRYLVKRTGEKVFLECVQDMDHENMFWYRQDPGLGLRLIYFSYDVKMKEKGDIPEGYSVSREKKERFSLILESASTNQTSMYLCASKSIREGDTQYFGPGTRLTVL.

This clone was seen only once. CDR3 in amino acids: CASSWGENSGANVLTF. The CDR3 region has the DNA TGTGCCAGCAGTTGGGGAGAAAACTCTGGGGCCAACGTCCTGACTTTC. This chain uses TRBV28 with TRBJ2-6, with a possible D match to TRBD2 (5 bases). Germline V lookup: CDR1 MDHEN, CDR2 SYDVKM. V was shortened by 4 bases and J by 0 bases, with 10 bases between the two germline ends. The CDR3 is made up of 16 amino acids.

V and J are TRBV28 and TRBJ2-7; 7 bases align to TRBD2. J was trimmed by 1 base and V by 4 bases; bases with no gene match: 7. CDR3 length equals 15 residues. CDR1 MDHEN and CDR2 SYDVKM come from the germline V gene. CDR3: CASSSGAGVSYEQYF. CDR3 in DNA: TGTGCCAGCAGTTCTGGGGCGGGAGTTTCCTACGAGCAGTACTTC.

For this clone: Other DNA sequences in this specimen translate into the identical CDR3. CDR3 amino acids: CASSVGGFSYEQYF. The DNA of the CDR3 is TGTGCCAGCAGCGTAGGAGGGTTCTCCTACGAGCAGTACTTC. This chain connects TRBV9 to TRBJ2-7, with D tentatively TRBD2 (5 bases). The germline V gene has CDR1 SGDLS and CDR2 YYNGEE. The CDR3 has 14 amino acids. V lost 0 bases and J 0 bases, leaving 7 bases between the germline ends.